This TCR beta chain was sequenced during a study of T cells expressing NK-cell markers. Study overall: The authors derived TCR beta repertoires from sorted CD3+CD56+NKG2C+, CD3+CD56+NKG2C- and CD3+CD56-NKG2C+ T cells. Among eight sequenced donors, seven carried HCMV seropositivity while one was seronegative.

Comment on this clonotype: As yet, its antigen is unknown.

TCRdb reprocessed the 5' RACE reads, keeping one entry per CDR3 protein, no DNA. This sample contains 500,000 to 700,000 distinct CDR3 sequences. This CDR3 spans 15 amino acids. Germline-derived CDR1 and CDR2 are SGHTA and FQGTGA. Study results and limitations: Whether expanded NKG2C-expressing T cell clones recognize HCMV is unknown. NKG2C+ dominant clonotypes from 6 or 7 donors made up about 1.0-7.5% of CD8+ T cells.

Specimen: blood T cells: a sorted CD56 or NKG2C T cell subset, CD4+ or CD8+ T cells, or bulk PBMC T cells (not recorded which). This TCR came from a man younger than 35 in good health. The chain links TRBV7-3 to TRBJ2-3; the TCRdb D gene call, TRBD2, has no DNA to confirm it. CDR3: CASSPLAGGTDTQYF.